This T cell receptor (beta chain) derives from a study of blood T cell repertoires in COVID-19. The table came from immunoSEQ multiplex PCR; TCRdb's copy has only in-frame clones and leaves some out. The sample lists approximately 340,000 clones, about nine tenths occurring once. Grouping used clinical history reported by participants in a survey and questionnaire. Exposed enrollees encountered a COVID-19 case at some point within 2 weeks before study entry. The germline CDR1 and CDR2 sequences are LGHNA and YSLEER. The CDR3 is 20 residues long. V gave up 0 bases and J gave up 0 bases; unmatched junction bases: 7.

The rearrangement uses TRBV4-3 and TRBJ2-1, with 14 bases lining up with TRBD2. This TCR came from a woman aged 40 to 50 who had been exposed to COVID-19. The specimen was PBMCs or T cells enriched from blood (not recorded which). The CDR3 loop is CASSQDQSGTSGSSYNEQFF. The CDR3, as DNA: TGCGCCAGCAGCCAAGATCAATCCGGGACTAGCGGGAGCTCCTACAATGAGCAGTTCTTC.